The 10 T cell receptor beta chains listed next were all sequenced from one sample in a study of blood T cell repertoires in COVID-19. The method was immunoSEQ multiplex PCR; TCRdb's version includes in-frame clones alone and lacks a portion of them. The sample shows about 60,000 clones, roughly 82% of them seen only once. Sequencing used peripheral blood. These TCRs come from a human donor in a cohort sampled during active COVID-19.

The chain has TRBV5-1 and TRBJ1-1; TRBD1 matches 10 bases. Trimming at V came to 5 bases and at J to 3 bases, leaving 13 bases not matched to a gene. CDR3 size: 17 residues. The germline V gene encodes CDR1 SGHRS and CDR2 YFSETQ. The CDR3 DNA follows: TGCGCCAGCAGATCAGTCCCGGGACAGGGGTCGGACACTGAAGCTTTCTTT. It translates to CASRSVPGQGSDTEAFF. The variable domain in full, with the rest retrieved from reference TRBV5-1 and TRBJ1-1, is KAGVTQTPRYLIKTRGQQVTLSCSPISGHRSVSWYQQTPGQGLQFLFEYFSETQRNKGNFPGRFSGRQFSNSRSEMNVSTLELGDSALYLCASRSVPGQGSDTEAFFGQGTRLTVV.

V is TRBV6-1 and J is TRBJ1-1; D perhaps matches TRBD1 (5 bases). The V gene lost 2 bases and the J gene lost 0 bases, with 13 bases spanning the gap. From germline, CDR1 is MNHNS and CDR2 SASEGT. The CDR3 extends over 16 amino acids. CDR3 residues: CASSELGGGMNTEAFF. CDR3 coding DNA: TGTGCCAGCAGTGAACTGGGCGGGGGGATGAACACTGAAGCTTTCTTT.

The V call is TRBV30, the J call TRBJ1-2; TRBD1 might be the D (5 bases). The CDR3 extends over 13 amino acids. With 1 base removed from V and 6 bases from J, the gap between germline ends came to 12 bases. Germline CDR1 is GTSNPN and CDR2 is SVGIG (reference sequence). CDR3 DNA: TGTGCCTGGAGTGCCCAGGGTATTGATGGCTACACCTTC. Translating it yields CAWSAQGIDGYTF. Full variable domain (rest looked up from reference TRBV30 and TRBJ1-2): SQTIHQWPATLVQPVGSPLSLECTVEGTSNPNLYWYRQAAGRGLQLLFYSVGIGQISSEVPQNLSASRPQDRQFILSSKKLLLSDSGFYLCAWSAQGIDGYTFGSGTRLTVV.

The chain combines TRBV27 with TRBJ2-2; 9 positions match TRBD1. V gave up 6 bases and J gave up 2 bases; unmatched junction bases: 7. Germline values: CDR1 MNHEY, CDR2 SMNVEV (reference sequence). CDR3 size: 16 residues. CDR3 coding DNA: TGTGCCAGCAGCCCAAGGGGACAGGGTAACACCGGGGAGCTGTTTTTT. Its protein product is CASSPRGQGNTGELFF.

This chain links TRBV7-8 with TRBJ2-7; the D gene is possibly TRBD1 (6 bases). Germline CDR1 and CDR2: SGHVS and FQNEAQ. Trimming stripped 5 bases from V and 2 bases from J, with 13 bases between. This CDR3 has 14 amino acids. CDR3 protein: CASSPLTGPYEQYF. In DNA, the CDR3 is TGTGCCAGCAGCCCCCTGACAGGCCCCTACGAGCAGTACTTC.

CDR3 loop: CASSYDRDNSPLHF. The CDR3 DNA reads as TGTGCCAGCAGCTATGACAGGGACAATTCACCCCTCCACTTT. The J gene is TRBJ1-6, the V gene TRBV11-3; 7 bases fit TRBD1. CDR3 length: 14 amino acids. Germline V lookup: CDR1 SGHNT, CDR2 YENEEA. The V segment lost 4 bases and the J segment 7 bases; nucleotides outside the gene matches: 4.

This clone was found once. The chain recombines TRBV18 with TRBJ1-3, with 11 bases aligning to TRBD1. Germline-derived CDR1 and CDR2 are KGHSH and LQKENI. The CDR3 contains 19 residues. With 3 bases clipped from V and 1 base from J, the junction kept 11 bases outside the gene matches. CDR3 sequence: CASSPQPPGTGGSGNTIYF. In DNA form, the CDR3 reads TGTGCCAGCTCACCTCAACCACCCGGGACAGGGGGGTCTGGAAACACCATATATTTT.

This clone was found many times. The V and J genes are TRBV5-1 and TRBJ1-2; the D gene is possibly TRBD1 (6 bases). Trimming stripped 4 bases from V and 2 bases from J, with 9 bases between. CDR1 and CDR2 from the germline V gene are SGHRS and YFSETQ. CDR3 size: 13 residues. The CDR3 bases are TGCGCCAGCAGCCGAGGACAGAACTATGGCTACACCTTC. Translation gives CASSRGQNYGYTF.

The V and J genes are TRBV7-8 and TRBJ1-2; possible D gene TRBD1, 5 bases. V was shortened by 5 bases and J by 2 bases, with 18 bases between the two germline ends. CDR1 and CDR2 (germline): SGHVS, FQNEAQ. CDR3 length: 16 residues. CDR3 sequence: CASSLGGVAVNYGYTF. The CDR3 DNA is TGTGCCAGCAGCCTCGGGGGGGTGGCTGTCAACTATGGCTACACCTTC.

This clone was detected once. This chain links TRBV28 with TRBJ2-5, with 9 bases fitting TRBD1. This CDR3 has 15 residues. The J segment lost 3 bases and the V segment lost 5 bases, leaving 7 bases of the junction unmatched. Germline-derived CDR1 and CDR2 are MDHEN and SYDVKM. This CDR3 reads CASSNGQGRKETQYF. Written as DNA, the CDR3 is TGTGCCAGCAGTAACGGACAGGGGAGGAAAGAGACCCAGTACTTC.